This T cell receptor (beta chain) was obtained from a study of post-analysis software for immune sequencing data. The overall study: Relapsing-remitting, secondary progressive and progressive-relapsing multiple sclerosis courses were included. Study findings and constraints: TRBV5-6, TRBV5-1 and TRBV20-1 belonged to a set of five TRBV segments that were more frequent in patients than controls. Same-batch samples co-clustered strongly by F measure. Controls significantly exceeded multiple sclerosis patients in normalized Chao1 diversity.

Unique molecular identifiers were carried by the TCR beta cDNA libraries. The source material, about 0.9 to 11 million T cells, gave rise to roughly 0.5 million cDNA molecules. TCRdb called the PCR reads again in MiXCR, with one record for every CDR3 protein. The sample has over 150,000 distinct CDR3 sequences, approximately 28% seen once. Trimming pared 4 bases from V and 7 bases from J, leaving 9 bases between. The length of the CDR3 is 12 residues. CDR1 and CDR2 from the germline V gene are SGHDT and YYEEEE. This clonotype was counted many times. What it binds is unknown. This sequence originates from a girl under 18 with multiple sclerosis. Sequenced: blood. This chain joins TRBV5-6 and TRBJ2-1; no clear D. The CDR3 region has the DNA TGTGCCAGCAGCACCTTGAAGAATGAGCAGTTCTTC. Translating gives CASSTLKNEQFF.